The 31 T cell receptor beta chains reported below all come from one sample, sequenced in a study of cytomegalovirus exposure and HLA in healthy donors. The PCR made use of 60 Vbeta and 13 Jbeta primers. Assay: immunoSEQ multiplex PCR; the TCRdb copy retains only in-frame clones and omits some. The table lists some 70,000 clones, roughly 84% of them singletons. Sample: PBMCs. Receptors originate from a woman aged 50 to 65 in good health and CMV-seronegative.

The rearrangement uses TRBV6-5 and TRBJ1-5; possibly TRBD1 for D (5 bases). Germline V gene data show CDR1 as MNHEY and CDR2 as SVGAGI. V shed 0 bases and J shed 0 bases, with 6 bases lying between them. The length of the CDR3 is 15 residues. The CDR3 bases are TGTGCCAGCAGTTACTCGACAGCTAGCAATCAGCCCCAGCATTTT. It codes for CASSYSTASNQPQHF.

The chain carries TRBV6-1 and TRBJ2-5; 8 bases map to TRBD2. This CDR3 has 14 residues. The germline gives CDR1 MNHNS, CDR2 SASEGT. J lost 4 bases, V lost 2 bases, and 3 bases had no gene match. The CDR3 loop is CASSERGGGETQYF. The CDR3, as DNA: TGTGCCAGCAGTGAACGGGGGGGAGGAGAGACCCAGTACTTC.

The J gene is TRBJ2-1, the V gene TRBV25-1, with TRBD2 as a possible D gene (6 bases). Germline V gene data show CDR1 as MGHDK and CDR2 as SYGVNS. This CDR3 has 16 residues. The V gene lost 6 bases and the J gene lost 6 bases, with 21 bases spanning the gap. The CDR3 sequence: CASSPDVAGKFNEQFF. In nucleotides, the CDR3 is TGTGCCAGCAGCCCCGACGTGGCGGGAAAGTTCAATGAGCAGTTCTTC.

This chain uses TRBV10-2 with TRBJ1-1; D not resolved. The length of the CDR3 is 12 residues. Germline-derived CDR1 and CDR2 are WSHSY and SAAADI. The V gene lost 5 bases and the J gene lost 6 bases, with 10 bases spanning the gap. The CDR3: CASSFRGAEAFF. As DNA, the CDR3 is TGCGCCAGCAGTTTCAGAGGCGCTGAAGCTTTCTTT.

V and J are TRBV4-2 and TRBJ2-3, with D possibly matching TRBD1 (6 bases). Germline CDR1 and CDR2: LGHNA and YNFKEQ. The ends were cut back, 3 bases at V and 10 bases at J, with 14 bases in the middle. This CDR3 contains 13 residues. For the CDR3, the DNA is TGTGCCAGCAGCCAGAACAGGGATAGTGCGCAGTATTTT. Encoded protein: CASSQNRDSAQYF.

The rearrangement joins TRBV6-5 to TRBJ2-7; 11 bases align to TRBD2. From germline, CDR1 is MNHEY and CDR2 SVGAGI. V lost 8 bases to trimming and J lost 2 bases; unmatched junction nucleotides: 5. The CDR3 consists of 14 residues. The CDR3 reads CASRPGLAAYEQYF. The CDR3 coding sequence is TGTGCCAGCCGTCCGGGACTAGCGGCCTACGAGCAGTACTTC.

The J gene is TRBJ1-5, the V gene TRBV19; D unclear. The germline CDR1 and CDR2 sequences are LNHDA and SQIVND (reference sequence). Trimming removed 3 bases at V and 4 bases at J, with 10 bases between. CDR3 size: 14 residues. The DNA for the CDR3 is TGTGCCAGTAGTATCATGGCAGTTAATCAGCCCCAGCATTTT. Protein sequence: CASSIMAVNQPQHF.

The chain couples TRBV4-3 to TRBJ1-3; D is undetermined. Trimming shortened V by 0 bases and J by 0 bases, and 12 bases separated the two germline ends. The CDR3 is 17 residues long. Germline V gives CDR1 LGHNA, CDR2 YSLEER. CDR3 nucleotides: TGCGCCAGCAGCCAAGATTTGTCCCCTAGCTCTGGAAACACCATATATTTT. This codes for CASSQDLSPSSGNTIYF.

The chain links TRBV4-1 to TRBJ2-7, with a weak D call TRBD1 (6 bases). V was cut by 4 bases and J by 4 bases, with 20 bases left in between. The CDR3 is 16 amino acids. The V gene's germline CDR1 is MGHRA and CDR2 YSYEKL. The CDR3 coding sequence is TGCGCCAGCAGCCTAGGGTCAACAGGGAATGAATACGAGCAGTACTTC. It codes for CASSLGSTGNEYEQYF.

This chain uses TRBV2 with TRBJ2-7; TRBD1 aligns across 7 bases. The CDR3 is made up of 14 amino acids. Germline V gene lookup returns CDR1 SNHLY and CDR2 FYNNEI. V shed 5 bases, J shed 5 bases, and the junction held 9 bases outside the gene matches. This CDR3 is CASSTGTELDEQYF. In DNA, the CDR3 is TGTGCCAGCAGTACAGGGACAGAGCTGGACGAGCAGTACTTC.

V and J are TRBV5-1 and TRBJ1-1, with a possible D match to TRBD1 (6 bases). Deletions cut 4 bases from V and 0 bases from J, with 10 bases between. This CDR3 comprises 14 residues. The germline CDR1 and CDR2 sequences are SGHRS and YFSETQ. CDR3 nucleotide sequence: TGCGCCAGCAGCAGGGGGGGTATGAACACTGAAGCTTTCTTT. It specifies CASSRGGMNTEAFF.

The genes are TRBV9 and TRBJ1-2, with no clear D. CDR1 and CDR2 from the germline V gene are SGDLS and YYNGEE. V was trimmed by 0 bases and J by 4 bases, leaving 16 bases between them. There are 16 residues in the CDR3. The CDR3 protein is CASSVDSEVGGYGYTF. In DNA form, the CDR3 reads TGTGCCAGCAGCGTAGACTCGGAGGTGGGTGGCTATGGCTACACCTTC. The full variable domain, in which reference TRBV9 and TRBJ1-2 provide the parts outside the CDR3, is DSGVTQTPKHLITATGQRVTLRCSPRSGDLSVYWYQQSLDQGLQFLIQYYNGEERAKGNILERFSAQQFPDLHSELNLSSLELGDSALYFCASSVDSEVGGYGYTFGSGTRLTVV.

V is TRBV4-1 and J is TRBJ2-1; D might be TRBD1 (5 bases). Between the trimmed V and J ends, which lost 2 bases and 3 bases, there was a span of 8 bases. CDR1 MGHRA and CDR2 YSYEKL come from the germline V gene. CDR3 length equals 14 residues. Written as DNA, the CDR3 is TGCGCCAGCAGCCAACCCGACAGCTACAATGAGCAGTTCTTC. This sequence encodes CASSQPDSYNEQFF.

This clone appeared a single time. The germline gene is not matched at one end of the junction; a read error may be the cause. This chain links TRBV5-6 with TRBJ2-7; maybe TRBD1 (5 bases). This CDR3 is built from 13 residues. Germline V CDR1 and CDR2: SGHDT, YYEEEE. DNA of the CDR3: TGTACCAGCAGCCCAAAAGGGGTCGGCGAGCAGTACTTC. Translation: CTSSPKGVGEQYF.

The chain links TRBV6-5 to TRBJ1-2; possibly TRBD1 for D (5 bases). Germline CDR1 is MNHEY and CDR2 is SVGAGI. The CDR3 runs to 16 residues. Between the trimmed V and J ends, which lost 2 bases and 5 bases, there was a span of 18 bases. CDR3 protein: CASSYGSGVKGYGYTF. CDR3 coding DNA: TGTGCCAGCAGTTACGGTTCCGGAGTAAAGGGGTATGGCTACACCTTC.

The V and J genes are TRBV19 and TRBJ1-2; TRBD1 aligns across 7 bases. CDR1 is LNHDA and CDR2 is SQIVND in the germline V gene (reference sequence). The CDR3 has 15 amino acids. The V segment lost 6 bases and the J segment 4 bases; nucleotides outside the gene matches: 11. This CDR3 is CASRGTDRSLYGYTF. In DNA form, the CDR3 reads TGTGCCAGTAGAGGTACGGACAGGAGTCTCTATGGCTACACCTTC.

This sequence joins TRBV19 and TRBJ2-1, with 16 nucleotides matching TRBD2. The CDR3 has 16 residues. Germline V gene data show CDR1 as LNHDA and CDR2 as SQIVND (reference sequence). V was pared by 4 bases and J by 7 bases, with 4 bases of the junction left unmatched. As DNA, the CDR3 is TGTGCCAGTAGTAAGGGACTAGCGGGAGGGGGAAATGAGCAGTTCTTC. Its protein product is CASSKGLAGGGNEQFF.

The rearrangement uses TRBV18 and TRBJ2-7; D might be TRBD1 (6 bases). CDR1 is KGHSH and CDR2 is LQKENI in the germline V gene. The CDR3 runs 13 residues. Trimming shortened V by 1 base and J by 3 bases, and 7 bases separated the two germline ends. The CDR3 here is CASSPQGVYEQYF. The CDR3 DNA is TGTGCCAGCTCACCACAGGGGGTCTACGAGCAGTACTTC.

This chain connects TRBV7-9 to TRBJ2-1; 8 bases match TRBD1. The CDR3 covers 15 residues. After removal of 3 bases from V and 5 bases from J, the junction contained 6 bases not matched to a gene. Germline V gives CDR1 SEHNR, CDR2 FQNEAQ (reference sequence). CDR3 sequence (DNA): TGTGCCAGCAGCTTTGGGAGGACAGGGCACAATGAGCAGTTCTTC. This codes for CASSFGRTGHNEQFF. The variable domain in full, with the rest retrieved from reference TRBV7-9 and TRBJ2-1, is DTGVSQNPRHKITKRGQNVTFRCDPISEHNRLYWYRQTLGQGPEFLTYFQNEAQLEKSRLLSDRFSAERPKGSFSTLEIQRTEQGDSAMYLCASSFGRTGHNEQFFGPGTRLTVL.

The chain employs TRBV2 and TRBJ2-2; 11 bases are a match to TRBD2. Germline lookup yields CDR1 SNHLY and CDR2 FYNNEI. This CDR3 region has 16 residues. Trimming took 4 bases from V and 2 from J; bases not matched to a gene: 3. The CDR3 sequence is CASSAGLAVNTGELFF. CDR3 coding DNA: TGTGCCAGCAGTGCGGGACTAGCGGTTAACACCGGGGAGCTGTTTTTT.

The chain's CDR3 is CATSSDTGGDTEAFF. The CDR3 DNA reads TGTGCCACCAGCAGCGATACAGGGGGGGACACTGAAGCTTTCTTT. The gene calls are TRBV15 and TRBJ1-1, with 8 positions matching TRBD1. CDR3 length equals 15 residues. The V and J ends lost 3 bases and 3 bases, in that order; junction bases with no gene match: 6. CDR1 is LNHNV, CDR2 YYDKDF, per germline (reference sequence).

The rearrangement uses TRBV15 and TRBJ1-5, with D possibly being TRBD1 (5 bases). This CDR3 contains 14 residues. The germline V and J ends were trimmed by 1 base and 3 bases, with 7 bases remaining between them. The germline V gene encodes CDR1 LNHNV and CDR2 YYDKDF (reference sequence). The CDR3 loop reads CATSRAGLNQPQHF. CDR3 in DNA: TGTGCCACCAGCAGAGCAGGGCTCAATCAGCCCCAGCATTTT.

The J gene is TRBJ1-1, the V gene TRBV2; D gene ambiguous. The germline V and J ends were trimmed by 1 base and 1 base, with 7 bases remaining between them. Germline V gene lookup returns CDR1 SNHLY and CDR2 FYNNEI. This CDR3 region has 14 residues. CDR3 sequence reads: CASSEDPRNTEAFF. CDR3 sequence (DNA): TGTGCCAGCAGTGAAGATCCCAGGAACACTGAAGCTTTCTTT.

The chain uses TRBV2 and TRBJ2-1; tentatively, D is TRBD2 (6 bases). CDR3 length: 14 amino acids. V was pared by 2 bases and J by 5 bases, with 10 bases between. Germline lookup yields CDR1 SNHLY and CDR2 FYNNEI. CDR3 coding DNA: TGTGCCAGCAGTGAACCGGGACTCGACAATGAGCAGTTCTTC. The encoded protein is CASSEPGLDNEQFF.

V is TRBV28 and J is TRBJ1-1, with no clear D. Germline CDR1 is MDHEN and CDR2 is SYDVKM. V lost 5 bases and J 6 bases, leaving 7 bases between the germline ends. This CDR3 is 11 amino acids long. The CDR3: CASSKRAEAFF. DNA for the CDR3: TGTGCCAGCAGTAAGAGAGCTGAAGCTTTCTTT.

The V gene is TRBV9, the J gene TRBJ2-5; 11 bases map to TRBD2. This CDR3 is built from 15 residues. Germline CDR1 is SGDLS and CDR2 is YYNGEE. V gave up 2 bases and J gave up 5 bases; unmatched junction bases: 5. The CDR3 DNA follows: TGTGCCAGCAGCGTTAGCGGGGGGGCCTTCGAGACCCAGTACTTC. This encodes CASSVSGGAFETQYF. Together with reference TRBV9 and TRBJ2-5, the CDR3 gives the full variable domain: DSGVTQTPKHLITATGQRVTLRCSPRSGDLSVYWYQQSLDQGLQFLIQYYNGEERAKGNILERFSAQQFPDLHSELNLSSLELGDSALYFCASSVSGGAFETQYFGPGTRLLVL.

This rearrangement joins TRBV9 to TRBJ2-1; TRBD2 matches at 12 bases. Germline V CDR1 and CDR2: SGDLS, YYNGEE. With 4 bases clipped from V and 8 bases from J, the junction kept 7 bases outside the gene matches. This CDR3 is 15 amino acids long. DNA for the CDR3: TGTGCCAGCAGCTTACGACTAGCGGGAGTGGATGAGCAGTTCTTC. Encoded protein: CASSLRLAGVDEQFF.

This clone was counted only a few times. J is TRBJ1-4 and V is TRBV7-2, with TRBD1 matching over 8 bases. Germline trimming cut 1 base from V and 17 bases from J; bases unmatched to any gene: 12. CDR3 length equals 14 residues. Per the germline V gene, CDR1 is SGHTA and CDR2 is FQGNSA. The CDR3 nucleotides read TGTGCCAGCAGCTTAGGACAGGGGTGGGATGAAAGTTTTTTT. Translation: CASSLGQGWDESFF.

The chain joins TRBV7-2 to TRBJ1-1, with 7 bases identical to TRBD1. Trimming at V came to 3 bases and at J to 5 bases, leaving 9 bases not matched to a gene. CDR1 and CDR2 (germline): SGHTA, FQGNSA. The CDR3 covers 15 residues. The DNA for the CDR3 is TGTGCCAGCAGCTTGTACAGGGGTCGGTGGACTGAAGCTTTCTTT. Encoded protein: CASSLYRGRWTEAFF.

The chain has TRBV29-1 and TRBJ1-2, with 8 bases aligning to TRBD1. This CDR3 has 14 residues. V shed 0 bases, J shed 3 bases, and the junction held 3 bases outside the gene matches. CDR1 is SQVTM and CDR2 is ANQGSEA in the germline V gene. This chain's CDR3 is CSVEDQGAHYGYTF. As DNA, the CDR3 is TGCAGCGTTGAAGATCAGGGGGCACACTATGGCTACACCTTC.

The chain employs TRBV19 and TRBJ2-5; D perhaps matches TRBD1 (6 bases). The germline CDR1 and CDR2 sequences are LNHDA and SQIVND (reference sequence). V gave up 1 base and J gave up 5 bases, with 14 bases separating them. This CDR3 has 15 residues. DNA for the CDR3: TGTGCCAGTAGTATAGGGACAGCTCCTCTGGAGACCCAGTACTTC. Residues: CASSIGTAPLETQYF.